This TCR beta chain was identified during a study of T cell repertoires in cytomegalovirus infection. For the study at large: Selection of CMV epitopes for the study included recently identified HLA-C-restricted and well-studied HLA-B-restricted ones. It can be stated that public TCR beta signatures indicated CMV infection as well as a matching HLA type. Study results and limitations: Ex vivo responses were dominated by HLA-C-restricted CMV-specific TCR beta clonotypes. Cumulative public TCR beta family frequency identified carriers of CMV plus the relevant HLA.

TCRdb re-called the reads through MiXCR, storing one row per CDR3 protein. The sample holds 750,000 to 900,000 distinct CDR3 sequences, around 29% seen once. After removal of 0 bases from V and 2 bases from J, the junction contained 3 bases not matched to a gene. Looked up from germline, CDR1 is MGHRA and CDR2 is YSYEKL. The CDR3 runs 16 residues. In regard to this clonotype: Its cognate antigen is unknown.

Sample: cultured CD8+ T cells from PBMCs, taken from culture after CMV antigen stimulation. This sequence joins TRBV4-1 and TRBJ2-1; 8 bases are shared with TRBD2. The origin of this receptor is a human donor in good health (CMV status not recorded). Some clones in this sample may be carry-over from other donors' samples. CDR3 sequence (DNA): TGCGCCAGCAGCCAAGATATCGGGGGGGCCTACAATGAGCAGTTCTTC. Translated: CASSQDIGGAYNEQFF.